These 12 T cell receptor beta chains came from one sample sequenced in a study of sequential checkpoint blockade in melanoma. Treatment given: randomized to nivolumab then ipilimumab (arm A) or the reverse (arm B). Generated by immunoSEQ multiplex PCR, the TCRdb table keeps only in-frame clones and is missing some. This table holds fewer than 6,000 clones, under 40% found once. The material sequenced was tumor tissue (inferred from file names), taken from a patient given nivolumab and ipilimumab in sequence. These receptors all stem from a human donor with melanoma.

V and J are TRBV6-8 and TRBJ2-3; 7 positions match TRBD2. The CDR3 is 17 residues long. Losses at the gene ends were 2 bases for V and 1 base for J; bases not matched to a gene: 9. The germline V gene encodes CDR1 MNHGY and CDR2 SAAAGT. In nucleotides, the CDR3 is TGTGCCAGCAGTTACCCGGTATCGCTAGCGGGCACAGATACGCAGTATTTT. It codes for CASSYPVSLAGTDTQYF.

This rearrangement joins TRBV28 to TRBJ1-3; D unclear. In germline, CDR1 is MDHEN, CDR2 SYDVKM. Trimming removed 5 bases at V and 0 bases at J, with 14 bases between. The CDR3 loop spans 16 amino acids. The CDR3 region is CASSLRGQNSGNTIYF. Here the CDR3 DNA reads TGTGCCAGCAGTCTCCGAGGCCAGAACTCTGGAAACACCATATATTTT.

This chain connects TRBV18 to TRBJ2-7; 8 nucleotides align to TRBD1. Germline V gene data show CDR1 as KGHSH and CDR2 as LQKENI. Losses at the gene ends were 4 bases for V and 0 bases for J; bases not matched to a gene: 8. This CDR3 is 16 amino acids long. The CDR3 reads CASSHRTGSSSYEQYF. Here the CDR3 DNA reads TGTGCCAGCTCACACCGGACAGGGTCAAGCTCCTACGAGCAGTACTTC.

The chain couples TRBV7-4 to TRBJ1-5; D is unclear. The CDR3 is 13 amino acids. The germline V gene encodes CDR1 SGHVT and CDR2 SQSDAQ. V shed 1 base and J shed 4 bases, with 5 bases lying between them. This CDR3 is CASSLVMNQPQHF. CDR3 nucleotides: TGTGCCAGCAGCTTAGTGATGAATCAGCCCCAGCATTTT.

This clone was recorded a few times. The chain employs TRBV6-8 and TRBJ1-1, with 11 bases aligning to TRBD1. Germline V gene lookup returns CDR1 MNHGY and CDR2 SAAAGT. The length of the CDR3 is 14 residues. J lost 5 bases, V lost 5 bases, and 4 bases had no gene match. The CDR3 DNA reads TGTGCCAGCAGTGGGGACAGGGGGTTGACTGAAGCTTTCTTT. Its translation is CASSGDRGLTEAFF.

This chain connects TRBV19 to TRBJ1-6, with a tentative D call TRBD1 (6 bases). Germline loops: CDR1 LNHDA, CDR2 SQIVND (reference sequence). Trimming stripped 3 bases from V and 11 bases from J, with 17 bases between. CDR3 length equals 15 residues. CDR3 sequence reads: CASSIPLGRGAPLHF. The CDR3 DNA follows: TGTGCCAGTAGTATCCCTCTGGGCAGGGGTGCACCCCTCCACTTT.

This chain uses TRBV6-8 with TRBJ2-3; 7 positions agree with TRBD2. The J segment lost 4 bases and the V segment lost 2 bases, leaving 3 bases of the junction unmatched. CDR1 and CDR2 from the germline V gene are MNHGY and SAAAGT. The CDR3 extends over 14 amino acids. The CDR3 reads CASSYGLEADTQYF. The DNA of the CDR3 is TGTGCCAGCAGTTACGGACTAGAGGCAGATACGCAGTATTTT.

V usage is TRBV4-1 and J usage is TRBJ1-5; D is uncertain. This CDR3 has 15 amino acids. V shed 0 bases and J shed 4 bases, with 10 bases lying between them. Germline lookup yields CDR1 MGHRA and CDR2 YSYEKL. As DNA, the CDR3 is TGCGCCAGCAGCCAAGATCTATCGGGAAATCAGCCCCAGCATTTT. Translation gives CASSQDLSGNQPQHF.

The rearrangement uses TRBV14 and TRBJ1-1; TRBD1 matches 9 bases. The CDR3 totals 13 residues. The V segment lost 2 bases and the J segment 11 bases; nucleotides outside the gene matches: 6. Germline V lookup: CDR1 SGHDN, CDR2 FVKESK. The CDR3 bases are TGTGCCAGCAGCCAAACACAGGGGGCCGGGGCTTTCTTT. Amino acid sequence: CASSQTQGAGAFF.

The V gene is TRBV19, the J gene TRBJ2-1; TRBD2 matches 7 bases. This CDR3 spans 16 amino acids. The junction had 12 bases not matched to a gene; V was cut back by 5 bases and J by 5 bases. The germline gives CDR1 LNHDA, CDR2 SQIVND (reference sequence). CDR3 sequence: CASSLRSSGPDNEQFF. As DNA, the CDR3 is TGTGCCAGTAGTCTTCGGAGTAGCGGGCCCGACAATGAGCAGTTCTTC.

CDR3 in amino acids: CASSTGDQPQHF. Here the CDR3 DNA reads TGTGCCAGCTCCACGGGGGATCAGCCCCAGCATTTT. The chain is built from TRBV18 and TRBJ1-5, with a tentative D call TRBD1 (5 bases). CDR1 and CDR2 from the germline V gene are KGHSH and LQKENI. The ends were cut back, 6 bases at V and 5 bases at J, with 8 bases in the middle. CDR3 length: 12 residues.

This chain uses TRBV4-1 with TRBJ2-5; D remains ambiguous. Trimming took off 3 bases at V and 2 bases at J, with 7 bases between the two ends. CDR3 size: 13 residues. Per germline, CDR1 MGHRA and CDR2 YSYEKL. The CDR3 sequence: CASSHRTQETQYF. CDR3 nucleotides: TGCGCCAGCAGCCACAGGACGCAAGAGACCCAGTACTTC.